In its sample, the clone carrying this T cell receptor beta chain was seen a few times. The data were produced by immunoSEQ multiplex PCR, yet TCRdb's version contains in-frame clones alone and is incomplete. The repertoire includes some 530,000 clones, around 73% of them detected once, and about 12% sits in the top ten. Only Caucasian adults living in Nashville, Tennessee served as donors. The CDR3 length is 13 residues. V lost 0 bases and J 4 bases, leaving 6 bases between the germline ends. Germline values: CDR1 LGHNA, CDR2 YSLEER. The source of the sample is a study of shared clonotypes between healthy human individuals.

The receptor was isolated from a woman between 35 and 50 years old in good health. Some clones in this sample may be carry-over from other donors' samples. Material: PBMCs. This chain uses TRBV4-3 with TRBJ1-1; D call uncertain. CDR3 residues: CASSQDQSTEAFF. The CDR3 bases are TGCGCCAGCAGCCAAGATCAGAGCACTGAAGCTTTCTTT.